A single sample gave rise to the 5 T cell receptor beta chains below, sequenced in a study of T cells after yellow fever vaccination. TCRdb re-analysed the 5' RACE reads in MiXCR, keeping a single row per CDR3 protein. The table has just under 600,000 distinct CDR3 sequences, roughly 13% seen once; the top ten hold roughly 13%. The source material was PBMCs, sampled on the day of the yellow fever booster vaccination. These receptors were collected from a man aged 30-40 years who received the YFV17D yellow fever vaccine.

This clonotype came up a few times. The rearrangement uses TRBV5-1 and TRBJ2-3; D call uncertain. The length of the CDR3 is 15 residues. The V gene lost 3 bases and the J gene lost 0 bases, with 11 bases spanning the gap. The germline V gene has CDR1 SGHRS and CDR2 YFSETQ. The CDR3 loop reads CASSSGSGSTDTQYF. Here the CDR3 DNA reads TGCGCCAGCAGCTCCGGTTCCGGGAGCACAGATACGCAGTATTTT.

In nucleotides, the CDR3 is TGTGCCTGGAGTTTGCCGGACAGTTTCTTCACAGATACGCAGTATTTT. This translates into CAWSLPDSFFTDTQYF. The chain has TRBV30 and TRBJ2-3, with D perhaps matching TRBD1 (6 bases). Per the germline V gene, CDR1 is GTSNPN and CDR2 is SVGIG (reference sequence). With 2 bases removed from V and 2 bases from J, the gap between germline ends came to 17 bases. This CDR3 spans 16 amino acids.

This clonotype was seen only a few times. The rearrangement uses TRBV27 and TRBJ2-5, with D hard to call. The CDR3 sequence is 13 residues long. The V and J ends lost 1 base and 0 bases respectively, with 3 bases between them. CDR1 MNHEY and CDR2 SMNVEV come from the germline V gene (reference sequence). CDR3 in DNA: TGTGCCAGCAGTTTATATAACCAAGAGACCCAGTACTTC. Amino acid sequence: CASSLYNQETQYF.

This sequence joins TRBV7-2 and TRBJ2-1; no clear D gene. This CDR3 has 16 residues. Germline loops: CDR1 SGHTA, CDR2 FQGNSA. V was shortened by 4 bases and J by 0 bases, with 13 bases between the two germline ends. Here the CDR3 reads CASSSTPNLSYNEQFF. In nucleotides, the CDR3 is TGTGCCAGCAGCTCCACCCCGAACCTCTCCTACAATGAGCAGTTCTTC.

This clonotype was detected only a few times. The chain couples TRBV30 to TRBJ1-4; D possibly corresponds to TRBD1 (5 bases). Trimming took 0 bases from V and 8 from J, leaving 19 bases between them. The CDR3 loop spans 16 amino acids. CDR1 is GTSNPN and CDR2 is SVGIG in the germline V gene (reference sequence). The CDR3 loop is CAWSVGITGPEEKLFF. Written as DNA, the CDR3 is TGTGCCTGGAGTGTAGGAATAACGGGGCCTGAAGAAAAACTGTTTTTT.